A selection of T cell receptor beta chains follows, all from one sample in a study of CD8 T cells in Susac syndrome. TCRdb reprocessed the immunoSEQ multiplex PCR reads via MiXCR and lists one record per CDR3 protein. The sample contains about 200,000 distinct CDR3 sequences, roughly 95% of which appear only once. Sequenced input: CD4+ T cells from PBMCs. Receptor source: a human donor with multiple sclerosis. CDR3s leave out the opening cysteine and the closing phenylalanine or tryptophan. Only part of the rows carry a size: once, few, many, or a class if the clone is expanded.

V gene	clone size	J gene	CDR3 protein
TRBV30	.	TRBJ2-3	AWRGQNTQY
TRBV20-1	.	TRBJ2-3	SARTGTGAADTQY
TRBV6-6	.	TRBJ2-7	ASSYEGYEQY
TRBV30	.	TRBJ2-7	AWSVRGPVTYEQY
TRBV14	once	TRBJ2-5	ASSQGTETQY
TRBV7-9	.	TRBJ2-7	ASSRGLSYEQY
TRBV6-5	.	TRBJ2-7	ASSRQRDSSYEQY
TRBV12-3/TRBV12-4	.	TRBJ1-2	ASSPGDRKRYT
TRBV1	.	TRBJ2-5	TSSLIAGGPETQY
TRBV5-1	.	TRBJ1-4	ASSLPGQYEKLF
TRBV29-1	.	TRBJ1-2	SGQGNYGYT
TRBV4-1	.	TRBJ2-1	ASSQGGAGGYNEQF
TRBV24-1	once	TRBJ2-1	ATSDRPGGGGVYNEQF
TRBV19	.	TRBJ2-5	ASSIASGGIRRETQY
TRBV20-1	.	TRBJ2-7	SAGTGSSYEQY
TRBV2	.	TRBJ1-5	ASSGEGIQPQH
TRBV11-2	.	TRBJ2-1	ASNNRGQGTRGFNEQF
TRBV20-1	.	TRBJ1-5	SARDRKGSQPQH
TRBV20-1	.	TRBJ1-6	SAVGQGSPLH
TRBV29-1	.	TRBJ1-1	SVLGAF
TRBV25-1	.	TRBJ1-6	ASSDEGVGNSPLH
TRBV7-6	.	TRBJ2-5	ASSLKLAGRKGLGETQY
TRBV30	.	TRBJ1-5	AWGEQSGNQPQH
TRBV27	.	TRBJ2-7	ASSLGRGGGESYEQY
TRBV13	.	TRBJ2-7	ASSQTQSYEQY
TRBV29-1	.	TRBJ2-4	SVGGTRATKNIQY
TRBV11-2	.	TRBJ2-3	ASSFGTGLY
TRBV18	few	TRBJ2-3	ASSPPSTDTQY
TRBV20-1	once	TRBJ2-7	SASAQGTYEQY
TRBV4-1	.	TRBJ1-2	ASSQEASRGYT
TRBV5-6	.	TRBJ2-4	ASSSWTVNIQY
TRBV3-1	.	TRBJ2-1	ASSHAGADEQF
TRBV14	.	TRBJ2-3	ASSPQSGATDTQY
TRBV11-3	.	TRBJ2-2	ASSLTGTFNTGELF
TRBV19	.	TRBJ2-7	ASSMRGDEQY
TRBV7-9	.	TRBJ1-1	ASSRTGFVTEAF
TRBV20-1	.	TRBJ1-4	SARPGPVNEKLF
TRBV7-2	.	TRBJ1-5	ASSPSGVTEPQH
TRBV3-1	.	TRBJ2-1	ASSLPGAGMNEQF
TRBV5-1	.	TRBJ2-1	ASSPVTRPYNEQF
TRBV5-1	.	TRBJ2-2	ASSFSLGVNTGELF
TRBV6-5	.	TRBJ2-1	ASISRGDEQF
TRBV2	.	TRBJ2-7	ASSVDARWDDEQY
TRBV3-1	.	TRBJ1-1	ASSQVLNTEAF
TRBV29-1	.	TRBJ1-2	SSGREIDYGYT